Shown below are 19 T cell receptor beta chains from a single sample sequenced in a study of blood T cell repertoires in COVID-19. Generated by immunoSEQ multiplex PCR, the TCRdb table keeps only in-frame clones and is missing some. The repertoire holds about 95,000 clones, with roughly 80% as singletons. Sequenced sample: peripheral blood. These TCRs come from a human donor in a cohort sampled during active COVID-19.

In DNA form, the CDR3 reads TGTGCCAGCAGCCCCCGACTAGCTGGGGAAAACATTCAGTACTTC. Translated, it gives CASSPRLAGENIQYF. V and J are TRBV7-8 and TRBJ2-4; 7 bases fit TRBD2. V lost 5 bases and J lost 5; bases outside the gene matches: 9. Per germline, CDR1 SGHVS and CDR2 FQNEAQ. CDR3 length: 15 amino acids. The whole variable domain, filled in from reference TRBV7-8 and TRBJ2-4, reads GAGVSQSPRYKVAKRGQDVALRCDPISGHVSLFWYQQALGQGPEFLTYFQNEAQLDKSGLPSDRFFAERPEGSVSTLKIQRTQQEDSAVYLCASSPRLAGENIQYFGAGTRLSVL.

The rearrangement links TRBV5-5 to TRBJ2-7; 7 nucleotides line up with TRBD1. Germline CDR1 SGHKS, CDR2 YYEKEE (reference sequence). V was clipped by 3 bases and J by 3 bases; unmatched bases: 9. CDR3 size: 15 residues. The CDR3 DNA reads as TGTGCCAGCAGCTCCCTGGGACAGCTGCACTACGAGCAGTACTTC. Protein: CASSSLGQLHYEQYF.

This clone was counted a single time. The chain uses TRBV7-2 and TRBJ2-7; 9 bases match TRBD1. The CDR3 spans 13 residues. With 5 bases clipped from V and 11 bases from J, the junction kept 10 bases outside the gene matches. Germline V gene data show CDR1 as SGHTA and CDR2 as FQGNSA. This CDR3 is CASSPDRGERKYF. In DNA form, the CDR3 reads TGTGCCAGCAGCCCGGACAGGGGTGAAAGAAAGTACTTC. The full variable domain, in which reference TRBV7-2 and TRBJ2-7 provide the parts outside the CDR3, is GAGVSQSPSNKVTEKGKDVELRCDPISGHTALYWYRQSLGQGLEFLIYFQGNSAPDKSGLPSDRFSAERTGGSVSTLTIQRTQQEDSAVYLCASSPDRGERKYFGPGTRLTVT.

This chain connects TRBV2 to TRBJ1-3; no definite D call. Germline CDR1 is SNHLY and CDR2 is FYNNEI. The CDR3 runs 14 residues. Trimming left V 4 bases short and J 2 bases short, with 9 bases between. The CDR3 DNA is TGTGCCAGCAGTGGGGCCGGGGCTGGAAACACCATATATTTT. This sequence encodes CASSGAGAGNTIYF. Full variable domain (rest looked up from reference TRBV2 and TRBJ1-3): EPEVTQTPSHQVTQMGQEVILRCVPISNHLYFYWYRQILGQKVEFLVSFYNNEISEKSEIFDDQFSVERPDGSNFTLKIRSTKLEDSAMYFCASSGAGAGNTIYFGEGSWLTVV.

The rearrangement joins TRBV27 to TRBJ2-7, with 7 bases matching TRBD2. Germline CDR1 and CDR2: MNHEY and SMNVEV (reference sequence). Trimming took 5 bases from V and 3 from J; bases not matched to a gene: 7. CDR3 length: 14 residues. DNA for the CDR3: TGTGCCAGCAGTCCAACCCCGGGGGGCTACGAGCAGTACTTC. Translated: CASSPTPGGYEQYF.

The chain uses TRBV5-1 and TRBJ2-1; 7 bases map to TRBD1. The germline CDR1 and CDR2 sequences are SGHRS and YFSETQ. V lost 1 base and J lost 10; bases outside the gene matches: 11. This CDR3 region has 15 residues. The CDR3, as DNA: TGCGCCAGCAGCTTGATGGACAGGTCTACGGCGGAGCAGTTCTTC. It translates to CASSLMDRSTAEQFF.

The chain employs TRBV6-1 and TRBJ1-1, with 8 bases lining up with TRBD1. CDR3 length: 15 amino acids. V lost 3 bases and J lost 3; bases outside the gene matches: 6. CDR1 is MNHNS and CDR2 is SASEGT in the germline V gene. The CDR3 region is CASSDLTGGHTEAFF. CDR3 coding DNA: TGTGCCAGCAGTGACCTAACAGGGGGGCACACTGAAGCTTTCTTT.

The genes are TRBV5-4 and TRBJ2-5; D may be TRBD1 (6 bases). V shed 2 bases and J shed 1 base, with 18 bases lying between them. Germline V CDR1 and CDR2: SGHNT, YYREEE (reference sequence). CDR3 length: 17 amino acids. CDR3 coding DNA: TGTGCCAGCAGCTTAGCCCCGACAGGTACGACCCAAGAGACCCAGTACTTC. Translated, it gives CASSLAPTGTTQETQYF.

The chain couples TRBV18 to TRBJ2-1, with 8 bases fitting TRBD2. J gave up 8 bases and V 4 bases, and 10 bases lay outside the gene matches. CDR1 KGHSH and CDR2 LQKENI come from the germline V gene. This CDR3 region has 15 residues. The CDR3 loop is CASSLLAGSSDEQFF. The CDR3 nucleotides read TGTGCCAGCTCACTTCTAGCGGGCTCCTCCGATGAGCAGTTCTTC.

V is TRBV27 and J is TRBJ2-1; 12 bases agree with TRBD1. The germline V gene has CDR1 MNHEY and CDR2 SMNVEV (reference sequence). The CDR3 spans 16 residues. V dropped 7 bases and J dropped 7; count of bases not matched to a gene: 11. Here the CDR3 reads CASKKPGQGAENEQFF. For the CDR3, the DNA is TGTGCCAGCAAAAAACCGGGACAGGGGGCAGAGAATGAGCAGTTCTTC.

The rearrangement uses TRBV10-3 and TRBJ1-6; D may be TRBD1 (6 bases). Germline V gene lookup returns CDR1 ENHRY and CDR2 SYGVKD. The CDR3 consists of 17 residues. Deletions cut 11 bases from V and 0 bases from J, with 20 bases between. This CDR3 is CAVQKNRAGSYNSPLHF. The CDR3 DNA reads TGTGCCGTCCAAAAGAACAGGGCCGGCTCCTATAATTCACCCCTCCACTTT.

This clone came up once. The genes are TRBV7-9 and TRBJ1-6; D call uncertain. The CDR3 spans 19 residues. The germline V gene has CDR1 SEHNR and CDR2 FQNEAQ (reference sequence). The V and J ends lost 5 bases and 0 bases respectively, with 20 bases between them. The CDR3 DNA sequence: TGTGCCAGCAGCAATGACGGGGTTGCCAGAAGCTCCTATAATTCACCCCTCCACTTT. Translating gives CASSNDGVARSSYNSPLHF.

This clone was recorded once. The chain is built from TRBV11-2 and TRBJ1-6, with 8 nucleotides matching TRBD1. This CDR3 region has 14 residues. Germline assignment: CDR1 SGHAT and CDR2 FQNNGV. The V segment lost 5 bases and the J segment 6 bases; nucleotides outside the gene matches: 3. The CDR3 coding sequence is TGTGCCAGCAGCGGACAGGGTGTTAATTCACCCCTCCACTTT. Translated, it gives CASSGQGVNSPLHF. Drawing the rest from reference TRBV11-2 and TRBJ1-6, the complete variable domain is EAGVAQSPRYKIIEKRQSVAFWCNPISGHATLYWYQQILGQGPKLLIQFQNNGVVDDSQLPKDRFSAERLKGVDSTLKIQPAKLEDSAVYLCASSGQGVNSPLHFGNGTRLTVT.

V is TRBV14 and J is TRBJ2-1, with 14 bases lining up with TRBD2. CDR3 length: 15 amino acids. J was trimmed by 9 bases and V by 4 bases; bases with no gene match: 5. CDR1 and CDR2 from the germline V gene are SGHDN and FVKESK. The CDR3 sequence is CASSPQTSGRVEQFF. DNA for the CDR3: TGTGCCAGCAGCCCACAGACTAGCGGGAGGGTTGAGCAGTTCTTC.

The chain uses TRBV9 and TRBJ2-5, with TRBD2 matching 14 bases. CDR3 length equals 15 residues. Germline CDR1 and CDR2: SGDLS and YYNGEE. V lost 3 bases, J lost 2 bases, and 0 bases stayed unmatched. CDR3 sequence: CASSGLAGGQETQYF. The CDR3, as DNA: TGTGCCAGCAGCGGACTAGCGGGGGGGCAAGAGACCCAGTACTTC.

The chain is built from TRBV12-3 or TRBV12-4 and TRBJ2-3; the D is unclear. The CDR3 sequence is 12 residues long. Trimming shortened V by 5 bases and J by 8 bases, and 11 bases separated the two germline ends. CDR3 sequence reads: CASSPVHSTQYF. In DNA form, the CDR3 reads TGTGCCAGCAGTCCCGTTCATAGTACGCAGTATTTT.

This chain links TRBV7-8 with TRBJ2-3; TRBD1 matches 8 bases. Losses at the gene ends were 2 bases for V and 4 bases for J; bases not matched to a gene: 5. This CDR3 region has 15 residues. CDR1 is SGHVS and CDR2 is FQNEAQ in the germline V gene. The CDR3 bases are TGTGCCAGCAGCTTACAGGGGGCTATGGCAGATACGCAGTATTTT. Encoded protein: CASSLQGAMADTQYF.

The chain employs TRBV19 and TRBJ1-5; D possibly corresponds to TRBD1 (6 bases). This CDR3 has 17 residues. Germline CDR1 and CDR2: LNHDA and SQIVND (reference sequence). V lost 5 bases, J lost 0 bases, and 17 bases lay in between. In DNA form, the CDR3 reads TGTGCCAGTAGTTCCAATGACAGGTACAATAGCAATCAGCCCCAGCATTTT. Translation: CASSSNDRYNSNQPQHF.

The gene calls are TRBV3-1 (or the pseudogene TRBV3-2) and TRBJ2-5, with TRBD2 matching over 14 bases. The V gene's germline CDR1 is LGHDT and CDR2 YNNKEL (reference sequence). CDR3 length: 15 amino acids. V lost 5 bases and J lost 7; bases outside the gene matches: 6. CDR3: CASSYGTSGSGTQYF. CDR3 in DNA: TGTGCCAGCAGCTATGGGACTAGCGGGAGTGGGACCCAGTACTTC.